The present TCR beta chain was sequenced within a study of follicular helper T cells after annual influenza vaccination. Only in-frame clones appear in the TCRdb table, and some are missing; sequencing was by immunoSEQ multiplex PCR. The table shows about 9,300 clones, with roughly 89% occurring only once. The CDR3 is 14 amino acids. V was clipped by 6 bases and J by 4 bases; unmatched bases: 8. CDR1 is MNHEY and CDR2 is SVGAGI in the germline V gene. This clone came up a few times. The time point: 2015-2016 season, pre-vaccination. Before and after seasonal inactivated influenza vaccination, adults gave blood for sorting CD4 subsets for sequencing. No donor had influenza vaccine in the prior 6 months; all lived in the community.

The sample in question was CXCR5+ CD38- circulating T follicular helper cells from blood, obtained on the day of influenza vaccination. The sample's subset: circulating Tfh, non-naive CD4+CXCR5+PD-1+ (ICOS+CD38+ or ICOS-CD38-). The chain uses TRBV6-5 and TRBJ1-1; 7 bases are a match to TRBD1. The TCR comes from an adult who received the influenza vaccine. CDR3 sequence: CASRRQGVGTEAFF. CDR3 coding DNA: TGTGCCAGCAGACGACAGGGTGTAGGCACTGAAGCTTTCTTT.